The 28 T cell receptor beta chains below all came from one sample that was sequenced in a study of T cells in Graves' hyperthyroidism and ophthalmopathy. RNA transcripts served as the template for amplifying TCR beta CDR3 regions. The HTBI set primed first-round TCR CDR3 RT-PCR. TCRdb itself ran the multiplex PCR reads through MiXCR, one entry per CDR3 protein. The sample yields under 350,000 distinct CDR3 sequences, 15% to 20% seen once. Sequenced input: blood. The receptor source for this set is a woman aged 45-59 years with Graves' hyperthyroidism.

This clonotype showed up just a few times. The V call is TRBV7-9, the J call TRBJ2-7; 7 bases align to TRBD2. Unmatched junction bases numbered 14, after V lost 5 bases and J lost 7 bases. Germline CDR1 reads SEHNR; CDR2 reads FQNEAQ (reference sequence). The CDR3 contains 15 residues. The CDR3 is CASSAFVAGREEQYF. The CDR3, as DNA: TGTGCCAGCAGCGCTTTTGTGGCAGGGCGGGAGGAGCAGTACTTC.

In this sample, this clonotype turned up many times. This chain uses TRBV11-2 with TRBJ2-2, with 9 bases aligning to TRBD2. V was pared by 8 bases and J by 3 bases, with 7 bases of the junction left unmatched. There are 15 residues in the CDR3. Germline V lookup: CDR1 SGHAT, CDR2 FQNNGV. In nucleotides, the CDR3 is TGTGCCAGCGGGCGCGGGAGGGTTGACACCGGGGAGCTGTTTTTT. Translated: CASGRGRVDTGELFF.

This clonotype was seen a handful of times. V and J are TRBV4-1 and TRBJ2-3; 14 bases align to TRBD2. The CDR3 contains 21 residues. The J segment lost 0 bases and the V segment lost 2 bases, leaving 13 bases of the junction unmatched. CDR1 and CDR2 (germline): MGHRA, YSYEKL. CDR3 DNA: TGCGCCAGCAGCCAACCCCCCTTGGGGACTAGCGGGGGTTCTAGCACAGATACGCAGTATTTT. Translation: CASSQPPLGTSGGSSTDTQYF.

This clonotype was detected only a few times. V gene TRBV28 combines with J gene TRBJ1-5, with unresolved D. CDR1 MDHEN and CDR2 SYDVKM come from the germline V gene. V was cut by 3 bases and J by 3 bases, with 9 bases left in between. CDR3 size: 14 residues. This chain's CDR3 is CASSLKQLNQPQHF. DNA of the CDR3: TGTGCCAGCAGTTTGAAACAGCTCAATCAGCCCCAGCATTTT.

This chain uses TRBV30 with TRBJ2-7; TRBD2 might be the D (5 bases). This CDR3 has 11 amino acids. Germline lookup yields CDR1 GTSNPN and CDR2 SVGIG (reference sequence). Between the trimmed V and J ends, which lost 4 bases and 7 bases, there was a span of 11 bases. The CDR3 is CAWKTSVEQYF. Written as DNA, the CDR3 is TGTGCCTGGAAAACTAGTGTTGAGCAGTACTTC.

This clonotype was counted only a few times. The chain uses TRBV5-1 and TRBJ2-5, with D perhaps matching TRBD1 (6 bases). With 1 base removed from V and 5 bases from J, the gap between germline ends came to 9 bases. Looked up from germline, CDR1 is SGHRS and CDR2 is YFSETQ. There are 13 residues in the CDR3. DNA for the CDR3: TGCGCCAGCAGCTTGACAGGGTATGAGACCCAGTACTTC. Its translation: CASSLTGYETQYF.

A word on this clonotype: One base away lies a much larger clone, so this may be a sequencing read error. V usage is TRBV18 and J usage is TRBJ1-2; D remains ambiguous. Between the trimmed V and J ends, which lost 4 bases and 3 bases, there was a span of 15 bases. The length of the CDR3 is 15 residues. Germline lookup yields CDR1 KGHSH and CDR2 LQKENI. Here the CDR3 DNA reads TGTGCCAGCTCACTCGAGACACTCTCTGACTATGGCTACACCTTC. Amino acids: CASSLETLSDYGYTF.

Only a few counts were recorded for this clonotype. The CDR3 DNA reads TGTGCCAGCAGCCCAGCGCAAGGAGGAGCTGGAAACACCATATATTTT. Amino acid sequence: CASSPAQGGAGNTIYF. The J gene is TRBJ1-3, the V gene TRBV7-9; no clear D. V lost 5 bases and J 2 bases, leaving 16 bases between the germline ends. Germline-derived CDR1 and CDR2 are SEHNR and FQNEAQ (reference sequence). The CDR3 has 16 amino acids. The whole variable domain, filled in from reference TRBV7-9 and TRBJ1-3, reads DTGVSQNPRHKITKRGQNVTFRCDPISEHNRLYWYRQTLGQGPEFLTYFQNEAQLEKSRLLSDRFSAERPKGSFSTLEIQRTEQGDSAMYLCASSPAQGGAGNTIYFGEGSWLTVV.

The rearrangement links TRBV5-1 to TRBJ2-1; 12 nucleotides agree with TRBD2. The CDR3 runs to 18 residues. Trimming removed 0 bases from V and 8 bases from J; junction bases left unmatched: 12. Germline values: CDR1 SGHRS, CDR2 YFSETQ. CDR3 residues: CASSLAPTASGRAYEQFF. The CDR3, as DNA: TGCGCCAGCAGCTTGGCCCCCACGGCTAGCGGGAGGGCTTATGAGCAGTTCTTC.

This clonotype was recorded at least ten times. V is TRBV30 and J is TRBJ1-6, with D possibly matching TRBD1 (5 bases). Trimming cost V 0 bases and J 10 bases, with 13 bases left between them. The CDR3 totals 14 residues. The germline V gene has CDR1 GTSNPN and CDR2 SVGIG (reference sequence). In nucleotides, the CDR3 is TGTGCCTGGAGTGTCGGAGGGGAAAGCTCACCCCTCCACTTT. It specifies CAWSVGGESSPLHF.

The chain uses TRBV7-2 and TRBJ2-1; 10 bases match TRBD2. Germline trimming cut 8 bases from V and 0 bases from J; bases unmatched to any gene: 10. CDR1 SGHTA and CDR2 FQGNSA come from the germline V gene. CDR3 length: 17 amino acids. CDR3 DNA sequence: TGTGCCAGCCCCCTAGCGGGAGTTTTAAGCTCCTACAATGAGCAGTTCTTC. Amino acids: CASPLAGVLSSYNEQFF.

At least ten counts were recorded for this clonotype. This rearrangement joins TRBV30 to TRBJ2-1; 7 positions agree with TRBD2. The CDR3 covers 11 residues. In germline, CDR1 is GTSNPN, CDR2 SVGIG (reference sequence). V lost 6 bases and J lost 6; bases outside the gene matches: 2. The CDR3 DNA sequence: TGTGCCTGTGGCGGGGGCAATGAGCAGTTCTTC. The encoded protein is CACGGGNEQFF.

This clonotype was detected many times. V and J are TRBV3-1 and TRBJ2-1; D gene unclear. Trimming shortened V by 6 bases and J by 6 bases, and 12 bases separated the two germline ends. CDR3 size: 13 residues. Germline lookup yields CDR1 LGHDT and CDR2 YNNKEL (reference sequence). CDR3 amino acids: CASRGLGSNEQFF. CDR3 nucleotides: TGTGCCAGCAGGGGCCTGGGCTCCAATGAGCAGTTCTTC.

This chain joins TRBV7-8 and TRBJ1-2; D is undetermined. Germline V gene data show CDR1 as SGHVS and CDR2 as FQNEAQ. The CDR3 consists of 15 residues. Between the trimmed V and J ends, which lost 2 bases and 0 bases, there was a span of 10 bases. The CDR3 bases are TGTGCCAGCAGCTTAAAAAGGATCTCTAACTATGGCTACACCTTC. Protein: CASSLKRISNYGYTF.

This clonotype appeared many times. This chain uses TRBV7-8 with TRBJ1-5; 10 bases are shared with TRBD1. This CDR3 region has 16 residues. In germline, CDR1 is SGHVS, CDR2 FQNEAQ. V gave up 1 base and J gave up 5 bases; unmatched junction bases: 5. Here the CDR3 DNA reads TGTGCCAGCAGCTTAGGCCCCGGGACAGGGGATCAGCCCCAGCATTTT. This gives the protein CASSLGPGTGDQPQHF.

This clonotype was picked up a small number of times. The chain has TRBV2 and TRBJ2-1; either TRBD1 or TRBD2 may supply D (6 bases each). V lost 3 bases, J lost 4 bases, and 10 bases lay in between. CDR1 is SNHLY and CDR2 is FYNNEI in the germline V gene. The CDR3 contains 14 residues. The CDR3 loop reads CASSEEGQYNEQFF. The CDR3, as DNA: TGTGCCAGCAGTGAGGAGGGACAATACAATGAGCAGTTCTTC.

This clonotype was counted at least ten times. The rearrangement links TRBV11-1 to TRBJ2-3; 9 bases fit TRBD1. Per germline, CDR1 SGHAT and CDR2 FQDESV (reference sequence). V trimming: 5 bases; J trimming: 3 bases; junction bases outside the gene matches: 6. The CDR3 contains 15 residues. The CDR3 reads CASSRGTGRTDTQYF. The CDR3 DNA reads as TGTGCCAGCAGCCGAGGGACAGGGAGGACAGATACGCAGTATTTT.

J is TRBJ1-5 and V is TRBV28; no clear D gene. The V and J ends lost 3 bases and 0 bases respectively, with 18 bases between them. The CDR3 sequence is 18 residues long. The V gene's germline CDR1 is MDHEN and CDR2 SYDVKM. CDR3 nucleotides: TGTGCCAGCAGTTTTTGTCAGGCAAAACACTATAGCAATCAGCCCCAGCATTTT. Its protein is CASSFCQAKHYSNQPQHF.

At least ten counts were recorded for this clonotype. The V gene is TRBV28, the J gene TRBJ2-7, with D unclear. V lost 6 bases, J lost 1 base, and 7 bases lay in between. CDR3 length equals 12 residues. Germline V gives CDR1 MDHEN, CDR2 SYDVKM. The CDR3: CASRSSSYEQYF. The CDR3 DNA reads TGTGCCAGCAGAAGCTCTTCCTACGAGCAGTACTTC.

This clonotype has only a few counts. The V gene is TRBV6-6, the J gene TRBJ2-2; TRBD2 is a possible D gene (6 bases). The CDR3 spans 16 residues. Trimming cost V 2 bases and J 2 bases, with 12 bases left between them. Germline CDR1 is MNHNY and CDR2 is SVGAGI (reference sequence). CDR3 protein: CASSYDGGTNTGELFF. The CDR3 DNA reads as TGTGCCAGCAGTTACGATGGGGGGACCAACACCGGGGAGCTGTTTTTT.

This clonotype was counted between two and nine times. V usage is TRBV20-1 and J usage is TRBJ1-2, with D possibly being TRBD1 (6 bases). V lost 0 bases to trimming and J lost 7 bases, with 12 bases between them. CDR3 length: 13 residues. From germline, CDR1 is DFQATT and CDR2 SNEGSKA (reference sequence). CDR3 region: CSARDHRDGGYTF. The DNA for the CDR3 is TGCAGTGCTAGAGATCACAGGGATGGTGGCTACACCTTC.

This clonotype was seen a single time. V gene TRBV6-2 or TRBV6-3 combines with J gene TRBJ2-1; 11 bases agree with TRBD2. Germline V gives CDR1 MNHEY, CDR2 SVGEGT. The CDR3 consists of 17 residues. The trim removed 5 bases at V and 7 bases at J, leaving 13 bases unmatched. The DNA for the CDR3 is TGTGCCAGCAGTGTACTAGCGGGAGTAAGGGGTAGGAATGAGCAGTTCTTC. Translating it yields CASSVLAGVRGRNEQFF.

The genes are TRBV6-6 and TRBJ2-3, with 10 bases aligning to TRBD2. The ends lost 2 bases at V and 2 bases at J; junction bases unmatched: 1. Germline CDR1 is MNHNY and CDR2 is SVGAGI (reference sequence). The CDR3 contains 15 residues. The CDR3 sequence is CASSYGLADTDTQYF. The CDR3 nucleotides read TGTGCCAGCAGTTACGGACTAGCGGACACAGATACGCAGTATTTT.

There are many counts of this clonotype. In DNA, the CDR3 is TGTGCCAGCAGCTTAGAAGCCAGGGAAGATGAAAAACTGTTTTTT. This gives the protein CASSLEAREDEKLFF. This chain uses TRBV7-9 with TRBJ1-4, with a weak D call TRBD1 (5 bases). V was clipped by 1 base and J by 6 bases, with 12 bases between them. The CDR3 sequence is 15 residues long. The germline V gene has CDR1 SEHNR and CDR2 FQNEAQ (reference sequence).

This clonotype was seen a handful of times. This rearrangement joins TRBV20-1 to TRBJ1-1; D gene unclear. The germline V and J ends were trimmed by 3 bases and 3 bases, with 11 bases remaining between them. Germline CDR1 is DFQATT and CDR2 is SNEGSKA (reference sequence). The CDR3 spans 13 residues. In DNA form, the CDR3 reads TGCAGTGCTAGGAGACTCTCGGACACTGAAGCTTTCTTT. This sequence encodes CSARRLSDTEAFF.

This clonotype has more than one count but fewer than ten. The chain is built from TRBV20-1 and TRBJ2-5; D is perhaps TRBD1 or TRBD2 (5 bases each). The CDR3 sequence is 15 residues long. With 0 bases removed from V and 2 bases from J, the gap between germline ends came to 13 bases. The germline V gene encodes CDR1 DFQATT and CDR2 SNEGSKA (reference sequence). The CDR3: CSARDGTRGQETQYF. CDR3 DNA sequence: TGCAGTGCTAGAGACGGGACCCGAGGGCAAGAGACCCAGTACTTC.

This clonotype was observed many times. V and J are TRBV27 and TRBJ2-3; D gene uncertain. The CDR3 runs to 13 residues. The germline gives CDR1 MNHEY, CDR2 SMNVEV (reference sequence). The V end was cut by 2 bases, the J end by 3 bases, with 6 bases between. The CDR3 here is CASSLRATDTQYF. The CDR3 nucleotides are TGTGCCAGCAGTTTACGGGCTACAGATACGCAGTATTTT.

V and J are TRBV5-6 and TRBJ2-5; TRBD2 matches at 9 bases. This CDR3 is 18 amino acids long. Trimming took 0 bases from V and 7 from J; bases not matched to a gene: 16. CDR1 and CDR2 from the germline V gene are SGHDT and YYEEEE. The CDR3 DNA follows: TGTGCCAGCAGCTTGGGACTACGCGCGGGAGGGCGGCTCGGGACCCAGTACTTC. Protein product: CASSLGLRAGGRLGTQYF.